This T cell receptor beta chain was sequenced for a study of T cells in Graves' hyperthyroidism and ophthalmopathy. The TCR beta CDR3 regions underwent amplification using RNA transcripts as the source. Primed by the HTBI set, a first-round RT-PCR was run on the TCR CDR3. TCRdb independently ran MiXCR on the multiplex PCR reads; one entry per CDR3 protein. Of about 520,000 distinct CDR3 sequences in the sample, around 20% were seen once. This clonotype was seen more than once but under ten times. The diagnoses drew upon clinical symptoms, serum thyroxine and TRAb, thyroid ultrasound and orbital computed tomography. The TCR was taken from a man in his late teens or twenties with Graves' hyperthyroidism. Sequencing was performed on blood.

The CDR3: CASSLRWTGGSYEQYF. The CDR3, as DNA: TGTGCCAGCAGTTTAAGGTGGACAGGGGGCTCCTACGAGCAGTACTTC. The chain joins TRBV27 to TRBJ2-7; 10 bases match TRBD1. Losses at the gene ends were 2 bases for V and 0 bases for J; bases not matched to a gene: 4. The CDR3 consists of 16 residues. Germline loops: CDR1 MNHEY, CDR2 SMNVEV (reference sequence).